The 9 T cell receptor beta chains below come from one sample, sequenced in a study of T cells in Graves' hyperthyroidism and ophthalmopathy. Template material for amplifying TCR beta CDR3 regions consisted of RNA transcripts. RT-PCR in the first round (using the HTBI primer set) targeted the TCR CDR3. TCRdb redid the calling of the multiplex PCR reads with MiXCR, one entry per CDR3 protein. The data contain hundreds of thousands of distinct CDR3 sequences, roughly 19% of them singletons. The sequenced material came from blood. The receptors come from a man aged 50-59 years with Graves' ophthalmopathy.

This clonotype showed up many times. CDR3 sequence: CAWSDGQGNQPQHF. In DNA, the CDR3 is TGTGCCTGGAGTGATGGACAGGGAAATCAGCCCCAGCATTTT. The chain links TRBV30 to TRBJ1-5; 8 bases map to TRBD1. This CDR3 has 14 amino acids. V lost 1 base and J lost 4; bases outside the gene matches: 3. The V gene's germline CDR1 is GTSNPN and CDR2 SVGIG (reference sequence).

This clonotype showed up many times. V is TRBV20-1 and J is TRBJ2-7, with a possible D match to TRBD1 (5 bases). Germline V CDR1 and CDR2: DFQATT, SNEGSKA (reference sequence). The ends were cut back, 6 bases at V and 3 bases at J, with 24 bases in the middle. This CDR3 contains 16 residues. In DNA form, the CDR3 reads TGCAGTGCAGGCCCCCCCCCCCGTCAGGGCAACTACGAGCAGTACTTC. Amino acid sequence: CSAGPPPRQGNYEQYF.

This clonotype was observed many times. The CDR3 reads CASSKGTSGSTDTQYF. The CDR3 nucleotides read TGTGCCAGCAGCAAAGGGACTAGCGGAAGCACAGATACGCAGTATTTT. The chain combines TRBV7-6 with TRBJ2-3; 11 positions agree with TRBD2. Germline V gene lookup returns CDR1 SGHVS and CDR2 FNYEAQ. Trimming removed 5 bases from V and 0 bases from J; junction bases left unmatched: 4. There are 16 residues in the CDR3.

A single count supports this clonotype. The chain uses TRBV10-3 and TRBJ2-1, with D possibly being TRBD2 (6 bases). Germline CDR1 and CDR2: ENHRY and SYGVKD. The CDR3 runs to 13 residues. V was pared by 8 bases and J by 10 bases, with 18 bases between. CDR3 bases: TGTGCCATCGGGGCTAATTGGGGGGAGGAGCAGTTCTTC. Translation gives CAIGANWGEEQFF.

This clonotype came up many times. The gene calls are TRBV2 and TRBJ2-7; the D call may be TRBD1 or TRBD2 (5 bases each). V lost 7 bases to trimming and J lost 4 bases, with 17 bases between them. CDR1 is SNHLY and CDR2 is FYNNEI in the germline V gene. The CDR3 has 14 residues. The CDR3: CASNQRGPIYEQYF. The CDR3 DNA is TGTGCCAGCAATCAGAGGGGCCCCATTTACGAGCAGTACTTC.

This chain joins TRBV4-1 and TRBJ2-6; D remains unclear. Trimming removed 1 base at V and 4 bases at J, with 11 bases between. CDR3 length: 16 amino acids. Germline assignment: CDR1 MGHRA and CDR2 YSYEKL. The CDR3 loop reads CASSQGPGLGANVLTF. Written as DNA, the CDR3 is TGCGCCAGCAGCCAAGGGCCGGGCCTCGGGGCCAACGTCCTGACTTTC.

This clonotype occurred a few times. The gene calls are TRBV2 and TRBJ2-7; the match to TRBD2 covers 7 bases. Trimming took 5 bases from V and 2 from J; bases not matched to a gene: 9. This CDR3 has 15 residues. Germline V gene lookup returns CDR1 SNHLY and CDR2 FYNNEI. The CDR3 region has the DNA TGTGCCAGCAGTTCCTCTAGCGGACCTACCTACGAGCAGTACTTC. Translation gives CASSSSSGPTYEQYF. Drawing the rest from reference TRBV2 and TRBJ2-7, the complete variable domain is EPEVTQTPSHQVTQMGQEVILRCVPISNHLYFYWYRQILGQKVEFLVSFYNNEISEKSEIFDDQFSVERPDGSNFTLKIRSTKLEDSAMYFCASSSSSGPTYEQYFGPGTRLTVT.

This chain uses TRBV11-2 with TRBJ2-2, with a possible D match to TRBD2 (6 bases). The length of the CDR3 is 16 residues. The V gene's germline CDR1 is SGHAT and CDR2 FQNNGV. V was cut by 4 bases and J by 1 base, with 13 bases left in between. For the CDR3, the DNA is TGTGCCAGCAGCTCCTCAGCGGGTCGGAACACCGGGGAGCTGTTTTTT. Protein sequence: CASSSSAGRNTGELFF.

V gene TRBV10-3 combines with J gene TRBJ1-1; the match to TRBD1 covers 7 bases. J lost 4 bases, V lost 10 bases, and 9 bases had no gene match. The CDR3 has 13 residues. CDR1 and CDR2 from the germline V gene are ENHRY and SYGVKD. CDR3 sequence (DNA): TGTGCCAGCAGGGGGTTGAGCGGCACTGAAGCTTTCTTT. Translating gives CASRGLSGTEAFF.